The clone carrying this T cell receptor beta chain was found a few times. No antigen is known for it. These data are taken from a study of T cell responses to AZD1222 COVID-19 vaccine. Findings and limits, study-wide: Clonal diversity may have been underestimated, and the donors were mostly white British, with more females than males. Distributed over spike, vaccine-associated CD4 TCRs predominated at 160-218 and 743-854.

Only in-frame clones appear in the TCRdb table, and some are missing; sequencing was by immunoSEQ multiplex PCR. The table includes 90,000 to 150,000 clones, around 87% detected once. The V gene lost 6 bases and the J gene lost 7 bases, with 19 bases spanning the gap. CDR3 length equals 14 residues. Germline lookup yields CDR1 MNHNY and CDR2 SVGAGI (reference sequence). Samples with a second dose at about 4 or about 12 weeks were pooled together. The origin of this receptor is an adult who received the AZD1222 COVID-19 vaccine. The specimen was peripheral blood, collected 28 days after the second AZD1222 dose. The genes are TRBV6-6 and TRBJ2-7, with unresolved D. The CDR3 spells CASSHEGSTREQYF. CDR3 in DNA: TGTGCCAGCAGCCATGAAGGTTCTACGAGGGAGCAGTACTTC.